This T cell receptor beta chain was recovered during a study of metastatic and nonmetastatic thyroid tumors. Study information: The comparison covered peripheral blood and tumor or nodule tissue in malignant and benign thyroid patients. Study-wide points: When malignant thyroid tumors were compared with benign nodules, TCR beta diversity was reportedly significantly higher in the malignant tumors. This held in both blood and tumor samples.

Comments on this clone: Its specificity is not known.

Original handling: CDR3 differences across clinicopathological groups were used to build a distant-metastasis classifier for papillary thyroid cancer. Through MiXCR, TCRdb re-clonotyped the PCR reads. None of the V and J calls come from the authors' own analysis; TCRdb made them. The sample consists of roughly 22,000 clones, 30% to 40% of them appearing once. No patient had received any treatment before thyroid surgery. The CDR3 covers 15 residues. Trimming took off 0 bases at V and 1 base at J, with 8 bases between the two ends. In germline, CDR1 is LGHDT, CDR2 YNNKEL (reference sequence). This receptor was identified in a male donor with papillary thyroid cancer or a benign thyroid nodule (not recorded which). Some clones in this sample may be carry-over from other donors' samples. V and J are TRBV3-1 and TRBJ2-3; D not certain. Source material: blood. The CDR3 nucleotides read TGTGCCAGCAGCCAAGATGGCGCAGGCACAGATACGCAGTATTTT. This gives the protein CASSQDGAGTDTQYF.